This T cell receptor (beta chain) was recovered during a study of blood T cells in healthy people across ages. The use of a sample-barcoded 5' primer and a J-beta primer mix characterized a second PCR of roughly 6 to 11 cycles. Each TCR beta cDNA got a 12-nucleotide random molecular identifier. TCRdb re-analysed the 5' RACE reads in MiXCR, keeping a single row per CDR3 protein. The sample holds 1.5 million to 2 million distinct CDR3 sequences; about 30% are singletons and the top ten take roughly 8%. Each donor's blood draw was 7.5 to 10 milliliters of peripheral blood. At least 6 million PBMCs were isolated per sample. Per individual sample, total RNA of at least 5.5 micrograms was extracted. This TCR was sampled from a woman aged 25-40 years in good health. Source material: blood.

The CDR3 nucleotides are TGTGCCAGCAGTTTGCGGGGCCTTGTCGCTGAAGCTTTCTTT. It encodes CASSLRGLVAEAFF. The chain carries TRBV27 and TRBJ1-1; possibly TRBD1 for D (5 bases). CDR1 and CDR2 from the germline V gene are MNHEY and SMNVEV (reference sequence). V lost 3 bases to trimming and J lost 6 bases, with 14 bases between them. The CDR3 sequence is 14 residues long.